The present entry profiles one T cell receptor beta chain with its context. Antigen: not known. This entry comes from a study of shared clonotypes between healthy human individuals. Study-wide context: Donors had three CD4 naive, three CD4 memory, two CD8 naive and one CD8 memory plate apiece.

The naive CD8 population came from CD45RO-negative cells selected for CCR7, without terminally differentiated effector memory CD45RA+ cells. Donors comprised healthy HIV-negative adults lacking recent acute infections or vaccinations. Study findings and constraints: Across four donors, naive CD4 shared roughly 5%, naive CD8 around 3.8%, memory CD4 roughly 2.4%, memory CD8 about 0.4%.

The CDR3 length is 13 residues. Trimming shortened V by 11 bases and J by 4 bases, and 18 bases separated the two germline ends. Germline V gene lookup returns CDR1 MDHEN and CDR2 SYDVKM. An approximately 200 ng quantity of DNA, tens of thousands of T cell genomes, went into the sorted-subset replicate PCRs. Sequencing was performed with immunoSEQ multiplex PCR; in TCRdb, only in-frame clones are kept and a portion is missing. The data hold hundreds of thousands of clones, with approximately 96% observed a single time. The V and J genes are TRBV28 and TRBJ2-7; D not certain. Sequenced: naive CD8+ T cells sorted from blood. This clonotype was sampled from a woman aged 30 to 39 in good health. CDR3 DNA sequence: TGTGCCGCCTGCCCGGCCGACCATTACGAGCAGTACTTC. It specifies CAACPADHYEQYF.